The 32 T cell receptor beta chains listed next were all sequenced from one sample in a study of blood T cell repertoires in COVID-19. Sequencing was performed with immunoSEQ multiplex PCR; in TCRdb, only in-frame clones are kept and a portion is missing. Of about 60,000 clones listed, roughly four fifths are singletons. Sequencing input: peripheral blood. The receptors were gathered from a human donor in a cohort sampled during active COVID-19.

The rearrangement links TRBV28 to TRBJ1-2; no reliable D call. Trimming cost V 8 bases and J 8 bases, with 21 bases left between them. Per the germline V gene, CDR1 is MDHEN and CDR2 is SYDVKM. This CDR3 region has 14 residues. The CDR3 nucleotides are TGTGCCAGCTCGGGCCACCTCGGGGTGAGCGGCTACACCTTC. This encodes CASSGHLGVSGYTF.

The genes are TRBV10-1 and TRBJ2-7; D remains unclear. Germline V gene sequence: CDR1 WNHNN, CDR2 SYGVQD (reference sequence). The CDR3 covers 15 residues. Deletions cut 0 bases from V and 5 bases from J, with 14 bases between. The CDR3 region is CASSESISAADEQYF. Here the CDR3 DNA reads TGCGCCAGCAGTGAGTCGATCTCTGCGGCCGACGAGCAGTACTTC.

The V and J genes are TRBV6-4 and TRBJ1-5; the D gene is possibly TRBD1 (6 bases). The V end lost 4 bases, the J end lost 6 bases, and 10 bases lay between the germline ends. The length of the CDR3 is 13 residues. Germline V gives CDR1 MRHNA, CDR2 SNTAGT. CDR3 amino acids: CASSAGDAQPQHF. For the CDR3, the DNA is TGTGCCAGCAGTGCAGGGGACGCTCAGCCCCAGCATTTT.

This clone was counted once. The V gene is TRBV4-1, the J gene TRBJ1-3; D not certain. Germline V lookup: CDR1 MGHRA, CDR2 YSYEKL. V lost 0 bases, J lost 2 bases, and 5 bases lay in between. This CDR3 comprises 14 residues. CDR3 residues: CASSQDVTGNTIYF. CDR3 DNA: TGCGCCAGCAGCCAAGATGTAACTGGAAACACCATATATTTT.

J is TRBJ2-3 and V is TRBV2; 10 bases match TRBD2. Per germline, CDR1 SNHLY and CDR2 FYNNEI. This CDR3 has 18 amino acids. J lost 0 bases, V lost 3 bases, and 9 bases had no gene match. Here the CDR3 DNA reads TGTGCCAGCAGTGACCCCAAGTCAGCGGGAGGGAGCACAGATACGCAGTATTTT. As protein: CASSDPKSAGGSTDTQYF.

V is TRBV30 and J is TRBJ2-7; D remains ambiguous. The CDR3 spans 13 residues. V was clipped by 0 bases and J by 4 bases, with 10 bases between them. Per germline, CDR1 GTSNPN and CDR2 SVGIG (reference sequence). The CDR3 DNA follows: TGTGCCTGGAGTGTACAGATTGGATACGAGCAGTACTTC. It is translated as CAWSVQIGYEQYF. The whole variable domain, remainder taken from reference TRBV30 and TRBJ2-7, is SQTIHQWPATLVQPVGSPLSLECTVEGTSNPNLYWYRQAAGRGLQLLFYSVGIGQISSEVPQNLSASRPQDRQFILSSKKLLLSDSGFYLCAWSVQIGYEQYFGPGTRLTVT.

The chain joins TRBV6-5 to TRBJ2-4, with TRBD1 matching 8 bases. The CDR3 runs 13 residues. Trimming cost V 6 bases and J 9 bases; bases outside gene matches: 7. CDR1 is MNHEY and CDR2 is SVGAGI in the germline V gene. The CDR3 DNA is TGTGCCAGCAGAGCGGACAGGGATGGCATTCAGTACTTC. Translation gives CASRADRDGIQYF.

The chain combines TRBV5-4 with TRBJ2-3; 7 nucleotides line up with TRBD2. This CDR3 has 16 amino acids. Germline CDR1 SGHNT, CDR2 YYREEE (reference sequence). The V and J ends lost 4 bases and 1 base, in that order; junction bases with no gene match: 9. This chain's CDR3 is CASSRGTSARTDTQYF. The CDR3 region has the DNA TGTGCCAGCAGCCGGGGTACTAGCGCCCGCACAGATACGCAGTATTTT.

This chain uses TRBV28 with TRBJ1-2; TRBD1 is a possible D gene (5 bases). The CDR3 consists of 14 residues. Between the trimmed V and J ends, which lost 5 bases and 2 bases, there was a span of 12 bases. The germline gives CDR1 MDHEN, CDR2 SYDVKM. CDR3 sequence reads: CASSPRGSNYGYTF. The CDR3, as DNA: TGTGCCAGCAGTCCCCGGGGGAGCAACTATGGCTACACCTTC.

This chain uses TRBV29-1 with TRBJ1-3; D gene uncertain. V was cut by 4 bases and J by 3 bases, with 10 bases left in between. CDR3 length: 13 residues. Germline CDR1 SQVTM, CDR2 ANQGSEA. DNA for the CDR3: TGCAGCGTTGTCCCCGGGGATGGAAACACCATATATTTT. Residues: CSVVPGDGNTIYF.

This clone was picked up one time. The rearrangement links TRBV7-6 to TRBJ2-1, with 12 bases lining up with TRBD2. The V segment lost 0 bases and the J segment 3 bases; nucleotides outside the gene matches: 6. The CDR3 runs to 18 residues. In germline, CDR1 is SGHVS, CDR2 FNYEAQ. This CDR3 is CASSLASTSGSLYNEQFF. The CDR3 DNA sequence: TGTGCCAGCAGCTTAGCGTCGACTAGCGGGAGTCTCTACAATGAGCAGTTCTTC.

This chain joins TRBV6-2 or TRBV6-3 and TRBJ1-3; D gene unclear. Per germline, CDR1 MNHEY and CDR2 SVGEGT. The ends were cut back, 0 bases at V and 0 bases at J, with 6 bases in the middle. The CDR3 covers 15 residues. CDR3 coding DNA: TGTGCCAGCAGTTACTCCTACAGCTCTGGAAACACCATATATTTT. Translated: CASSYSYSSGNTIYF.

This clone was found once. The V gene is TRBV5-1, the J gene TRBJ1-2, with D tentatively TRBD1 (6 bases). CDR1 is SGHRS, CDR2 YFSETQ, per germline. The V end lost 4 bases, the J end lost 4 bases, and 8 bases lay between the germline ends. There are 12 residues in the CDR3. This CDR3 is CASSTDSYGYTF. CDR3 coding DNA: TGCGCCAGCAGCACGGACAGCTATGGCTACACCTTC.

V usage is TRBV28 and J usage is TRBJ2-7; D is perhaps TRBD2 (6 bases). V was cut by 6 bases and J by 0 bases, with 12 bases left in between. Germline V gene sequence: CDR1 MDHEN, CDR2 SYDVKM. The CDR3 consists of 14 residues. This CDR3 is CASRKRAYSYEQYF. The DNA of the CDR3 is TGTGCCAGCAGAAAGCGGGCGTACTCCTACGAGCAGTACTTC.

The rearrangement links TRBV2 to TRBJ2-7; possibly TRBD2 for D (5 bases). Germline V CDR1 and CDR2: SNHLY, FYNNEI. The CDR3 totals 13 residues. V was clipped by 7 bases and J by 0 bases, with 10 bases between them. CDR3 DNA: TGTGCCAGCAACGGGGTATTCTCCTACGAGCAGTACTTC. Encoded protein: CASNGVFSYEQYF.

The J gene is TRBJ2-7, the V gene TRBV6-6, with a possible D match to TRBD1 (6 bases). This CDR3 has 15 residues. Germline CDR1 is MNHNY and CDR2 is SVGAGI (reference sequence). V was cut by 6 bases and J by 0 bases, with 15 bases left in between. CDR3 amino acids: CASSSEGVTSYEQYF. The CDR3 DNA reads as TGTGCCAGCAGCTCCGAGGGGGTAACCTCCTACGAGCAGTACTTC.

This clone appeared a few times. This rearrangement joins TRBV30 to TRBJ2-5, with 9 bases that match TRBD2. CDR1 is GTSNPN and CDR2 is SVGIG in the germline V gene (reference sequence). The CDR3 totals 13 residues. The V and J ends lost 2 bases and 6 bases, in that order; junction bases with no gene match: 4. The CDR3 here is CAWSRTSDKTQYF. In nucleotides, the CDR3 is TGTGCCTGGAGTAGGACTAGCGATAAGACCCAGTACTTC.

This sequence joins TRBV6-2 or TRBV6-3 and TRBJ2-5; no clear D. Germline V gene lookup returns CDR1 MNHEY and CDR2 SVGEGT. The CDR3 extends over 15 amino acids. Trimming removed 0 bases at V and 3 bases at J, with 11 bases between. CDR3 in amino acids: CASSYSRAPEETQYF. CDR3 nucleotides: TGTGCCAGCAGTTACTCGAGAGCGCCAGAAGAGACCCAGTACTTC.

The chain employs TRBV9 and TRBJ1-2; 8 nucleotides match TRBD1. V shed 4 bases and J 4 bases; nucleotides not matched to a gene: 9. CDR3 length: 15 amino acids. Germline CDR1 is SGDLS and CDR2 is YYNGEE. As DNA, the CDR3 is TGTGCCAGCAGCCCCCGGACAGGGACTCTCTATGGCTACACCTTC. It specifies CASSPRTGTLYGYTF.

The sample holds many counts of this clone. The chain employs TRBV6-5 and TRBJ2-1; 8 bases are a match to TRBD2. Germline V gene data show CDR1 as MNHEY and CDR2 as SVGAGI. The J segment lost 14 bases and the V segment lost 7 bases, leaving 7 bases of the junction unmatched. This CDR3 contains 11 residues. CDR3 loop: CASTEGAGEFF. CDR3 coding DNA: TGTGCCAGCACCGAGGGAGCGGGAGAGTTCTTC.

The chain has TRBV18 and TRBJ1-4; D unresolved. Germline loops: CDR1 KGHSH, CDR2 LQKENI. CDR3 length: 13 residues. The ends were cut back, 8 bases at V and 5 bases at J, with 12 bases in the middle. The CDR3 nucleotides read TGTGCCAGCACGGGGATCATCAATGAAAAACTGTTTTTT. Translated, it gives CASTGIINEKLFF.

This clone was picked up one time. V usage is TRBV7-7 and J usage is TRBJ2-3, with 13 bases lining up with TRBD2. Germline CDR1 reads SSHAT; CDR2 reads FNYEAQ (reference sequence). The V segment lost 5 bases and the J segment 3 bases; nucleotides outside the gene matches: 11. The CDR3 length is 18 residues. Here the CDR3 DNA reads TGTGCCAGCAGCCCCACTAGCGGGAGGGCCCCGGGAACAGATACGCAGTATTTT. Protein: CASSPTSGRAPGTDTQYF.

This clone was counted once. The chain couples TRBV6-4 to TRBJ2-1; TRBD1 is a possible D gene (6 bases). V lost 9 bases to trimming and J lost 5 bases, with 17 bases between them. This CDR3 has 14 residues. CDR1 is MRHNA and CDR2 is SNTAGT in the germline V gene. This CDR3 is CASKGDQSHNEQFF. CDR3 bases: TGTGCCAGTAAGGGGGACCAGAGCCACAATGAGCAGTTCTTC.

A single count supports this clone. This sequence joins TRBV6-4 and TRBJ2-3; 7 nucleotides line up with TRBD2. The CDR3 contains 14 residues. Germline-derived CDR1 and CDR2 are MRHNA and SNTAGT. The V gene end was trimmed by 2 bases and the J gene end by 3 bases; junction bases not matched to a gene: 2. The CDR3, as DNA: TGTGCCAGCAGTGACGCGGGAGAAACAGATACGCAGTATTTT. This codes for CASSDAGETDTQYF.

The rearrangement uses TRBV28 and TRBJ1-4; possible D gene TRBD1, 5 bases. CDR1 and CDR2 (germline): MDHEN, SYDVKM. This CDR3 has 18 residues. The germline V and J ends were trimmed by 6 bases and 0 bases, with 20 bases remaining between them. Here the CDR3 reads CASRGTLGGGATNEKLFF. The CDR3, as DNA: TGTGCCAGCAGGGGGACGCTGGGGGGTGGAGCAACTAATGAAAAACTGTTTTTT.

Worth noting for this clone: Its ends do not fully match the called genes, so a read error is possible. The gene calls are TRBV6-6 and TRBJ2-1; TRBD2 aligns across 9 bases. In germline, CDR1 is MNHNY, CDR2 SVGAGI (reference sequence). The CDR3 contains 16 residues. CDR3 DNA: TGTGCCAGCAGCCAGCAGGGGGGTAGCGGGAGATATGATCAGTTCTTC. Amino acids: CASSQQGGSGRYDQFF.

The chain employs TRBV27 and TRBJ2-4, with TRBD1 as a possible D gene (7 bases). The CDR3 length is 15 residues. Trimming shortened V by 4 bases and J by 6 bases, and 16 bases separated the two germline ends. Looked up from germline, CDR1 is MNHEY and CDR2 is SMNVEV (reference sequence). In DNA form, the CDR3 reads TGTGCCAGCAGTTCGACAGGGCTAGCGAGAAACATTCAGTACTTC. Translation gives CASSSTGLARNIQYF.

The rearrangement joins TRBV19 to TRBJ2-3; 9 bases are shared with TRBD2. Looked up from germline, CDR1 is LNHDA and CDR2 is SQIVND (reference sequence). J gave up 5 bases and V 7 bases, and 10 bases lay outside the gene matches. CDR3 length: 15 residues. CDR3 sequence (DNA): TGTGCCAGTACTCCAGGGGGTAGCGGGAGAGATACGCAGTATTTT. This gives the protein CASTPGGSGRDTQYF.

DNA of the CDR3: TGTGCCAGCAGCCAGGCTAGCGGGAGTCGGGAGCAGTACTTC. It encodes CASSQASGSREQYF. The chain has TRBV4-2 and TRBJ2-7; 10 nucleotides line up with TRBD2. V gave up 3 bases and J gave up 7 bases; unmatched junction bases: 6. Per germline, CDR1 LGHNA and CDR2 YNFKEQ. This CDR3 spans 14 amino acids.

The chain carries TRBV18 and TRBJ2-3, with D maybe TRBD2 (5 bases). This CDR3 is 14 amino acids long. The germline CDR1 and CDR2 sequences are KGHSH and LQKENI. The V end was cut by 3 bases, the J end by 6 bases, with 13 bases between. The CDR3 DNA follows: TGTGCCAGCTCACCCGGGGATTCGGGGGATACGCAGTATTTT. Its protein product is CASSPGDSGDTQYF.

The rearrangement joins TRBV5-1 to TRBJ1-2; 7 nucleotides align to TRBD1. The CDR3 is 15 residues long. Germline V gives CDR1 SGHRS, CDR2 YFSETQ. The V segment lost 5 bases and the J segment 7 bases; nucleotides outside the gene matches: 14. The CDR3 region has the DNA TGCGCCAGCAGGACAGGGTTGGAGGAGGCGGTTGGCTACACCTTC. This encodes CASRTGLEEAVGYTF.

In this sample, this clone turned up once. In nucleotides, the CDR3 is TGTGCCAGCTCACCGCCGAGGACAGGGGAGGTAGATACGCAGTATTTT. Its translation is CASSPPRTGEVDTQYF. This sequence joins TRBV18 and TRBJ2-3; 9 bases are shared with TRBD1. Per germline, CDR1 KGHSH and CDR2 LQKENI. CDR3 size: 16 residues. Unmatched junction bases numbered 9, after V lost 3 bases and J lost 5 bases.